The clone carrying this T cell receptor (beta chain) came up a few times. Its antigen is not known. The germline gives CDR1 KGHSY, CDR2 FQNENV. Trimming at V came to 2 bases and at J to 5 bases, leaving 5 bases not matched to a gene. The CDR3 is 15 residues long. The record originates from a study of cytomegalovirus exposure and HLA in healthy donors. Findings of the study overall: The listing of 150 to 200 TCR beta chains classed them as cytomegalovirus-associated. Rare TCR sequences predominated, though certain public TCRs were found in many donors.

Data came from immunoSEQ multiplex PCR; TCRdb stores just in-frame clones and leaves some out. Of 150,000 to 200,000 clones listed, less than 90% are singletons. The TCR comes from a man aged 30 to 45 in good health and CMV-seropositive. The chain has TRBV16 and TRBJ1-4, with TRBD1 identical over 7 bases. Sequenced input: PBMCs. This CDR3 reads CASSQRDSWNEKLFF. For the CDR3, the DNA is TGTGCCAGCAGCCAAAGGGACAGCTGGAATGAAAAACTGTTTTTT.